This passage covers 32 T cell receptor beta chains from one sample sequenced in a study of shared clonotypes between healthy human individuals. The assay was immunoSEQ multiplex PCR, and TCRdb's table has in-frame clones only and misses some. This table has around 500,000 clones, around 79% appearing once. The material sequenced was PBMCs. These receptors were taken from a woman aged 40 to 50 in good health. Some clones in this sample may be carry-over from other donors' samples.

This clone was detected ten times or more. CDR3 DNA: TGTGCCAGCAGCTTACAGGGTTCCAACGAGCAGTACTTC. Residues: CASSLQGSNEQYF. The chain has TRBV7-2 and TRBJ2-7; D may be TRBD1 (5 bases). This CDR3 comprises 13 residues. V gave up 2 bases and J gave up 5 bases, with 10 bases separating them. From germline, CDR1 is SGHTA and CDR2 FQGNSA.

The chain is built from TRBV11-2 and TRBJ2-2; a weak D match, TRBD2 (5 bases). Germline V gene lookup returns CDR1 SGHAT and CDR2 FQNNGV. Trimming pared 0 bases from V and 2 bases from J, leaving 7 bases between. This CDR3 contains 15 residues. This CDR3 is CASSLDAGNTGELFF. The CDR3 coding sequence is TGTGCCAGCAGCTTAGACGCGGGTAACACCGGGGAGCTGTTTTTT.

A few counts support this clone. The chain joins TRBV10-2 to TRBJ1-1; D is ambiguous. V was trimmed by 7 bases and J by 0 bases, leaving 12 bases between them. The germline V gene has CDR1 WSHSY and CDR2 SAAADI. This CDR3 spans 14 amino acids. CDR3 coding DNA: TGCGCCAGCATCAGGACGGGAATGAACACTGAAGCTTTCTTT. Amino acids: CASIRTGMNTEAFF.

This clone was counted a few times. CDR3 region: CASSRDSRTDTQYF. In DNA, the CDR3 is TGTGCCAGCAGCCGGGACAGCCGCACAGATACGCAGTATTTT. V and J are TRBV27 and TRBJ2-3; 7 nucleotides agree with TRBD1. This CDR3 contains 14 residues. J was trimmed by 1 base and V by 6 bases; bases with no gene match: 4. CDR1 and CDR2 from the germline V gene are MNHEY and SMNVEV (reference sequence).

This clone showed up just once. The V and J genes are TRBV19 and TRBJ1-2, with 8 bases identical to TRBD1. J gave up 0 bases and V 3 bases, and 3 bases lay outside the gene matches. CDR3 length: 15 amino acids. Germline assignment: CDR1 LNHDA and CDR2 SQIVND (reference sequence). The CDR3 is CASSIWDRTNYGYTF. DNA of the CDR3: TGTGCCAGTAGTATTTGGGACAGGACTAACTATGGCTACACCTTC.

The CDR3 reads CASSLGGDFYGYTF. The CDR3 DNA follows: TGTGCCAGCAGCTTAGGGGGGGACTTCTATGGCTACACCTTC. The chain has TRBV7-9 and TRBJ1-2, with a possible D match to TRBD1 (5 bases). In germline, CDR1 is SEHNR, CDR2 FQNEAQ (reference sequence). CDR3 length: 14 residues. V was pared by 1 base and J by 4 bases, with 10 bases between.

The rearrangement links TRBV5-6 to TRBJ2-3; 8 bases align to TRBD1. The V and J ends lost 4 bases and 5 bases, in that order; junction bases with no gene match: 9. The CDR3 runs to 15 residues. CDR1 SGHDT and CDR2 YYEEEE come from the germline V gene. CDR3 residues: CASSPGQGVVDTQYF. CDR3 DNA sequence: TGTGCCAGCAGCCCTGGACAGGGCGTCGTAGATACGCAGTATTTT.

This chain uses TRBV11-2 with TRBJ2-7; tentative D call: TRBD2 (5 bases). V was shortened by 5 bases and J by 3 bases, with 17 bases between the two germline ends. This CDR3 is 15 amino acids long. The germline CDR1 and CDR2 sequences are SGHAT and FQNNGV. In DNA form, the CDR3 reads TGTGCCAGCAGCCCGGCGGACTTTGAGGGCTACGAGCAGTACTTC. Its protein is CASSPADFEGYEQYF.

The chain joins TRBV10-3 to TRBJ2-2; unclear D gene. Germline assignment: CDR1 ENHRY and CDR2 SYGVKD. The CDR3 loop spans 11 amino acids. The V end lost 8 bases, the J end lost 2 bases, and 3 bases lay between the germline ends. DNA of the CDR3: TGTGCCATCGGAAACACCGGGGAGCTGTTTTTT. Its translation: CAIGNTGELFF.

This clone has more than one count but fewer than ten. This chain uses TRBV6-5 with TRBJ1-5; the D gene is possibly TRBD1 (6 bases). The CDR3 loop spans 13 amino acids. The V end lost 0 bases, the J end lost 13 bases, and 13 bases lay between the germline ends. Germline CDR1 and CDR2: MNHEY and SVGAGI. CDR3 sequence reads: CASSYSGWGQQHF. CDR3 nucleotides: TGTGCCAGCAGTTACTCGGGATGGGGGCAGCAGCATTTT.

The V call is TRBV28, the J call TRBJ2-7; 10 bases line up with TRBD2. J lost 5 bases, V lost 4 bases, and 8 bases had no gene match. Germline V CDR1 and CDR2: MDHEN, SYDVKM. This CDR3 is built from 15 residues. The CDR3 sequence: CASSSGGLAGDEQYF. The DNA for the CDR3 is TGTGCCAGCAGTTCGGGGGGTCTAGCGGGAGACGAGCAGTACTTC.

The gene calls are TRBV5-1 and TRBJ2-7; D ambiguous. Germline V CDR1 and CDR2: SGHRS, YFSETQ. The CDR3 loop spans 13 amino acids. The V end was cut by 3 bases, the J end by 6 bases, with 13 bases between. CDR3 residues: CASSSRAGFEQYF. CDR3 nucleotides: TGCGCCAGCAGCTCTCGGGCCGGATTCGAGCAGTACTTC.

The chain combines TRBV7-2 with TRBJ2-7; the match to TRBD2 covers 10 bases. Germline loops: CDR1 SGHTA, CDR2 FQGNSA. Losses at the gene ends were 3 bases for V and 1 base for J; bases not matched to a gene: 6. The CDR3 sequence is 16 residues long. The CDR3 coding sequence is TGTGCCAGCAGCTTCGGACTAGCGGAGAGATCCTACGAGCAGTACTTC. Its translation is CASSFGLAERSYEQYF. Together with reference TRBV7-2 and TRBJ2-7, the CDR3 gives the full variable domain: GAGVSQSPSNKVTEKGKDVELRCDPISGHTALYWYRQSLGQGLEFLIYFQGNSAPDKSGLPSDRFSAERTGGSVSTLTIQRTQQEDSAVYLCASSFGLAERSYEQYFGPGTRLTVT.

The CDR3 protein is CSVASGQNTGELFF. CDR3 in DNA: TGCAGCGTAGCTAGCGGGCAGAACACCGGGGAGCTGTTTTTT. The chain is built from TRBV29-1 and TRBJ2-2; 8 bases match TRBD2. The CDR3 extends over 14 amino acids. Trimming removed 6 bases from V and 1 base from J; junction bases left unmatched: 4. Germline V gene sequence: CDR1 SQVTM, CDR2 ANQGSEA.

V and J are TRBV18 and TRBJ2-7; D gene ambiguous. Trimming left V 6 bases short and J 5 bases short, with 17 bases between. This CDR3 has 14 residues. Germline loops: CDR1 KGHSH, CDR2 LQKENI. The CDR3 is CASSPLVGLDEQYF. The CDR3 region has the DNA TGTGCCAGCTCCCCCCTGGTAGGTTTGGACGAGCAGTACTTC.

This rearrangement joins TRBV5-1 to TRBJ1-1; 7 bases match TRBD1. The CDR3 is 14 residues long. The germline gives CDR1 SGHRS, CDR2 YFSETQ. Losses at the gene ends were 0 bases for V and 6 bases for J; bases not matched to a gene: 5. As DNA, the CDR3 is TGCGCCAGCAGCTTGGAGGGACAGTATTCTGAAGCTTTCTTT. Encoded protein: CASSLEGQYSEAFF.

The chain couples TRBV10-3 to TRBJ2-2, with 12 bases identical to TRBD2. Per the germline V gene, CDR1 is ENHRY and CDR2 is SYGVKD. The CDR3 spans 14 residues. J was trimmed by 5 bases and V by 9 bases; bases with no gene match: 4. The CDR3, as DNA: TGTGCCATTGCGGGGACTAGCGGGACCGGGGAGCTGTTTTTT. Its translation is CAIAGTSGTGELFF.

The rearrangement joins TRBV5-4 to TRBJ2-5; D not certain. The CDR3 totals 11 residues. Germline lookup yields CDR1 SGHNT and CDR2 YYREEE (reference sequence). The V end was cut by 3 bases, the J end by 1 base, with 1 base between. The chain's CDR3 is CASSSQETQYF. The CDR3 DNA follows: TGTGCCAGCAGCTCCCAAGAGACCCAGTACTTC.

Concerning this clone itself: Different DNA sequences within this sample yield the same CDR3. The chain employs TRBV28 and TRBJ2-5, with 9 bases fitting TRBD2. The J segment lost 2 bases and the V segment lost 5 bases, leaving 3 bases of the junction unmatched. The CDR3 is made up of 14 amino acids. Germline V CDR1 and CDR2: MDHEN, SYDVKM. DNA for the CDR3: TGTGCCAGCAGTGTTACTAGCGGGCAAGAGACCCAGTACTTC. Translating it yields CASSVTSGQETQYF.

The V gene is TRBV6-1, the J gene TRBJ1-5; perhaps TRBD1 as D (5 bases). The CDR3 extends over 13 amino acids. V lost 5 bases and J 8 bases, leaving 13 bases between the germline ends. Germline values: CDR1 MNHNS, CDR2 SASEGT. The CDR3 DNA follows: TGTGCCAGCAGTCAGGGAGGACATGAGCCCCAGCATTTT. Amino acid sequence: CASSQGGHEPQHF.

The V and J genes are TRBV2 and TRBJ1-5, with 10 nucleotides matching TRBD1. With 7 bases clipped from V and 6 bases from J, the junction kept 6 bases outside the gene matches. The CDR3 sequence is 14 residues long. Germline CDR1 is SNHLY and CDR2 is FYNNEI. The CDR3 DNA follows: TGTGCCAGCACCAAAGACAGGGGGCTTCAGCCCCAGCATTTT. Protein: CASTKDRGLQPQHF.

The count of this clone is one. The chain recombines TRBV6-5 with TRBJ1-5, with D maybe TRBD1 (6 bases). Looked up from germline, CDR1 is MNHEY and CDR2 is SVGAGI. This CDR3 comprises 15 residues. V was trimmed by 0 bases and J by 5 bases, leaving 11 bases between them. The DNA for the CDR3 is TGTGCCAGCAGTTACTCGTCCGGGGGCCATCAGCCCCAGCATTTT. This translates into CASSYSSGGHQPQHF.

This chain connects TRBV19 to TRBJ2-6, with 7 bases lining up with TRBD2. The CDR3 spans 16 residues. Germline assignment: CDR1 LNHDA and CDR2 SQIVND (reference sequence). J was trimmed by 2 bases and V by 3 bases; bases with no gene match: 4. The DNA for the CDR3 is TGTGCCAGTAGTATTCGTGCGGGGGCTGGGGCCAACGTCCTGACTTTC. Protein: CASSIRAGAGANVLTF.

The chain is built from TRBV7-2 and TRBJ2-7; D remains ambiguous. The CDR3 loop spans 13 amino acids. V was shortened by 2 bases and J by 5 bases, with 10 bases between the two germline ends. CDR1 and CDR2 (germline): SGHTA, FQGNSA. CDR3 protein: CASSLPGRDEQYF. CDR3 nucleotides: TGTGCCAGCAGCTTACCAGGTAGAGACGAGCAGTACTTC.

The CDR3 DNA is TGTGCCAGCAGTGAAGCGGTAGGGGTGAGAACCGGGGAGCTGTTTTTT. Amino acids: CASSEAVGVRTGELFF. V usage is TRBV6-1 and J usage is TRBJ2-2, with D possibly being TRBD1 (5 bases). Per the germline V gene, CDR1 is MNHNS and CDR2 is SASEGT. The V gene lost 0 bases and the J gene lost 5 bases, with 13 bases spanning the gap. The CDR3 consists of 16 residues.

This sequence joins TRBV27 and TRBJ2-4; D remains unclear. Looked up from germline, CDR1 is MNHEY and CDR2 is SMNVEV (reference sequence). V was shortened by 3 bases and J by 0 bases, with 6 bases between the two germline ends. There are 14 residues in the CDR3. CDR3 residues: CASSFLRAKNIQYF. The CDR3 DNA follows: TGTGCCAGCAGTTTTCTGAGAGCCAAAAACATTCAGTACTTC.

V and J are TRBV29-1 and TRBJ2-1, with 10 bases identical to TRBD1. The CDR3 is made up of 15 amino acids. CDR1 SQVTM and CDR2 ANQGSEA come from the germline V gene. V gave up 5 bases and J gave up 8 bases; unmatched junction bases: 12. The CDR3: CSVLVMGGTGDEQFF. DNA of the CDR3: TGCAGCGTTCTGGTTATGGGAGGGACAGGGGATGAGCAGTTCTTC.

This sequence joins TRBV9 and TRBJ1-2, with 9 bases matching TRBD1. V shed 3 bases, J shed 1 base, and the junction held 4 bases outside the gene matches. This CDR3 region has 15 residues. Germline CDR1 is SGDLS and CDR2 is YYNGEE. CDR3 in DNA: TGTGCCAGCAGCGACGGGACAGGGCATAACTATGGCTACACCTTC. This codes for CASSDGTGHNYGYTF.

This clone was counted a few times. This chain connects TRBV7-2 to TRBJ2-7; 7 bases map to TRBD2. The CDR3 has 15 amino acids. V was clipped by 1 base and J by 3 bases; unmatched bases: 6. The germline V gene encodes CDR1 SGHTA and CDR2 FQGNSA. As DNA, the CDR3 is TGTGCCAGCAGCTTAGTTGTGGGGGAGGGCTACGAGCAGTACTTC. Translation gives CASSLVVGEGYEQYF.

The CDR3 region has the DNA TGTGCCAGCAGTTACCCTGGGCGCGGGATGACCGGGGAGCTGTTTTTT. It encodes CASSYPGRGMTGELFF. The chain carries TRBV7-2 and TRBJ2-2; maybe TRBD2 (6 bases). CDR3 length: 16 residues. Trimming cost V 6 bases and J 5 bases, with 19 bases left between them. The germline V gene encodes CDR1 SGHTA and CDR2 FQGNSA.

The chain employs TRBV2 and TRBJ2-7; 7 bases match TRBD1. The germline CDR1 and CDR2 sequences are SNHLY and FYNNEI. After removal of 5 bases from V and 0 bases from J, the junction contained 7 bases not matched to a gene. This CDR3 is 15 amino acids long. The CDR3 here is CASSQDRAGSYEQYF. The CDR3, as DNA: TGTGCCAGCAGTCAAGACAGGGCCGGCTCCTACGAGCAGTACTTC.

The chain employs TRBV9 and TRBJ2-1, with D perhaps assigned TRBD1 or TRBD2 (6 bases each). V lost 4 bases, J lost 3 bases, and 11 bases lay in between. Per germline, CDR1 SGDLS and CDR2 YYNGEE. CDR3 length equals 14 residues. CDR3 residues: CASSSGDFYNEQFF. The CDR3 bases are TGTGCCAGCAGCTCAGGGGACTTCTACAATGAGCAGTTCTTC.